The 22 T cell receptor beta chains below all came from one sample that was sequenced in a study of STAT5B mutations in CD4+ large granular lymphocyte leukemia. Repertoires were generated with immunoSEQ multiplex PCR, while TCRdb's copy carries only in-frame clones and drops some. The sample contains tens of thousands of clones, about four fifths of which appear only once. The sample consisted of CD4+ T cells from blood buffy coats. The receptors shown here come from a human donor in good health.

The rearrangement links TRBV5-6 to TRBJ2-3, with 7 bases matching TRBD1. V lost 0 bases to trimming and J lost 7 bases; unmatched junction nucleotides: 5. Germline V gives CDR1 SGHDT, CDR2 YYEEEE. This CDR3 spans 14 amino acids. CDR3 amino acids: CASSLDRGLNTQYF. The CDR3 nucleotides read TGTGCCAGCAGCTTGGACAGGGGATTGAATACGCAGTATTTT.

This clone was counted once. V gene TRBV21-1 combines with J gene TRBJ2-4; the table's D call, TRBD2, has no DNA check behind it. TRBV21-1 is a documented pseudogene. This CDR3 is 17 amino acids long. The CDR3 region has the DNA TGTGCCAGCAGCAAACGGGCTAGCGGGAGGGCGGGGGGCATTCAGTACTTC. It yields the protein CASSKRASGRAGGIQYF.

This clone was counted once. As DNA, the CDR3 is TGTGCCAGCAGTTTCGGCCGGGACTCGCCATATGGCTACACCTTC. Protein sequence: CASSFGRDSPYGYTF. This chain uses TRBV27 with TRBJ1-2; a weak D match, TRBD1 (5 bases). The V end lost 3 bases, the J end lost 5 bases, and 16 bases lay between the germline ends. This CDR3 comprises 15 residues. From germline, CDR1 is MNHEY and CDR2 SMNVEV (reference sequence).

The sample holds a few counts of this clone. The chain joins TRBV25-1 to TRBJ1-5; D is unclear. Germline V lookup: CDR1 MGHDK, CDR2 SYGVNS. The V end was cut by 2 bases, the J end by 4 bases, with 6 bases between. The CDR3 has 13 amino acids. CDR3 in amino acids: CASSEAKNQPQHF. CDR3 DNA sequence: TGTGCCAGCAGTGAAGCGAAAAATCAGCCCCAGCATTTT. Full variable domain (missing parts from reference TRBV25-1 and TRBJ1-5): EADIYQTPRYLVIGTGKKITLECSQTMGHDKMYWYQQDPGMELHLIHYSYGVNSTEKGDLSSESTVSRIRTEHFPLTLESARPSHTSQYLCASSEAKNQPQHFGDGTRLSIL.

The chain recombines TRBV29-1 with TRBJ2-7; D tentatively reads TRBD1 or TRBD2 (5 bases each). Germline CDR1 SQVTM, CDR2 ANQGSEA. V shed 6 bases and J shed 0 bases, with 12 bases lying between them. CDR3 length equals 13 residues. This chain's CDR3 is CSVTGTASYEQYF. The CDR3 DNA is TGCAGCGTCACCGGGACGGCCTCCTACGAGCAGTACTTC.

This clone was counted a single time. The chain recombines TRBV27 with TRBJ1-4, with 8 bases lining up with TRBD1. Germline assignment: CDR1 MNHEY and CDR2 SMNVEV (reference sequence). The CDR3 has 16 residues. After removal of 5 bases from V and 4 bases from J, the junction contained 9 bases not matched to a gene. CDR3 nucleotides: TGTGCCAGCAGTCCCCGGACAGGGACCTTTAATGAAAAACTGTTTTTT. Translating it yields CASSPRTGTFNEKLFF.

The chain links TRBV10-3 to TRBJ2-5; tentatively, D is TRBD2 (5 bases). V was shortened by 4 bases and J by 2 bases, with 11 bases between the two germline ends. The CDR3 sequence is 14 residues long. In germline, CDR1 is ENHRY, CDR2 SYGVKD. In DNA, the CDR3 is TGTGCCATCAGTGTCGGGAACATACAAGAGACCCAGTACTTC. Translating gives CAISVGNIQETQYF.

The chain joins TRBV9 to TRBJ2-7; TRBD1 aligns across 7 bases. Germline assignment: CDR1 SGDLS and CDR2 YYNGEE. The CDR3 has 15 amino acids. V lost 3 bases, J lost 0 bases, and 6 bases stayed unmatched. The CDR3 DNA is TGTGCCAGCAGCGCCACAGGGGTGAGCTCCTACGAGCAGTACTTC. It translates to CASSATGVSSYEQYF.

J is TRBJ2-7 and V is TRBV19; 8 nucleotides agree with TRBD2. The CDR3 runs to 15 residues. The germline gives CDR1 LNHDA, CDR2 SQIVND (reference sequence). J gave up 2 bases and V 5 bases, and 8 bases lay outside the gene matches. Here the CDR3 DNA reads TGTGCCAGTAGTCTCGGGGGGGCACAAACCTACGAGCAGTACTTC. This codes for CASSLGGAQTYEQYF.

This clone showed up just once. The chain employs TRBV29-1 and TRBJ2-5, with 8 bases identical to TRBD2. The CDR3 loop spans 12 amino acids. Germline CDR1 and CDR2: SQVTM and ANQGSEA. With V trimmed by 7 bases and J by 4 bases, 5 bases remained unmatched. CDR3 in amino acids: CSGREGGETQYF. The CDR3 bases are TGCAGCGGTCGGGAGGGGGGAGAGACCCAGTACTTC.

This CDR3 reads CASSGLYGPTSYEQYF. For the CDR3, the DNA is TGTGCCAGCAGTGGACTCTACGGCCCGACCAGTTACGAGCAGTACTTC. The chain uses TRBV11-1 and TRBJ2-7; TRBD2 is a possible D gene (5 bases). V lost 6 bases to trimming and J lost 4 bases, with 22 bases between them. CDR1 is SGHAT, CDR2 FQDESV, per germline (reference sequence). This CDR3 region has 16 residues.

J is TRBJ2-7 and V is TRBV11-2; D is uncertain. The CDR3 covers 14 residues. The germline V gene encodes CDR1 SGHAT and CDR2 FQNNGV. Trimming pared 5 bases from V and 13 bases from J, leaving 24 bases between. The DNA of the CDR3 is TGTGCCAGCAGCCACTACGCCCGGCAAAAAAAAGAATACTTC. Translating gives CASSHYARQKKEYF.

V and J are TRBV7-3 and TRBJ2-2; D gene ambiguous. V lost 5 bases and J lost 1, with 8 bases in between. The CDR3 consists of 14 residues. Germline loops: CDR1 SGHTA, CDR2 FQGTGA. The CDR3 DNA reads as TGTGCCAGCAGCCTCAGACAGAACACCGGGGAGCTGTTTTTT. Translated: CASSLRQNTGELFF. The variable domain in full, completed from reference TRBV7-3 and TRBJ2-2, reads GAGVSQTPSNKVTEKGKYVELRCDPISGHTALYWYRQSLGQGPEFLIYFQGTGAADDSGLPNDRFFAVRPEGSVSTLKIQRTERGDSAVYLCASSLRQNTGELFFGEGSRLTVL.

The CDR3 here is CASSPRTSQTNEQFF. The DNA for the CDR3 is TGTGCCAGCAGCCCCCGGACTAGCCAGACCAATGAGCAGTTCTTC. The rearrangement joins TRBV7-8 to TRBJ2-1; 8 bases fit TRBD2. This CDR3 spans 15 amino acids. Trimming took 5 bases from V and 6 from J; bases not matched to a gene: 9. Germline-derived CDR1 and CDR2 are SGHVS and FQNEAQ. Variable domain in full (rest from reference TRBV7-8 and TRBJ2-1): GAGVSQSPRYKVAKRGQDVALRCDPISGHVSLFWYQQALGQGPEFLTYFQNEAQLDKSGLPSDRFFAERPEGSVSTLKIQRTQQEDSAVYLCASSPRTSQTNEQFFGPGTRLTVL.

CDR3 sequence: CASARRGEGGYTF. CDR3 nucleotides: TGTGCCAGCGCTAGACGAGGGGAGGGTGGCTACACCTTC. The chain is built from TRBV2 and TRBJ1-2, with a weak D call TRBD1 (5 bases). This CDR3 spans 13 amino acids. Germline V CDR1 and CDR2: SNHLY, FYNNEI. V was shortened by 8 bases and J by 7 bases, with 17 bases between the two germline ends.

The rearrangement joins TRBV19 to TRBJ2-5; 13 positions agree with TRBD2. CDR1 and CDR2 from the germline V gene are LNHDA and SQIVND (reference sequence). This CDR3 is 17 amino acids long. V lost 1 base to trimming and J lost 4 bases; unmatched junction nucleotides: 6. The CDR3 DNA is TGTGCCAGTAGTATAGTTGGGGGACTAGCGGGAAGAGAGACCCAGTACTTC. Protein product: CASSIVGGLAGRETQYF.

The CDR3 nucleotides are TGTGCCAGCAGTCCTCTCGATACAGATACGCAGTATTTT. Encoded protein: CASSPLDTDTQYF. This chain links TRBV6-5 with TRBJ2-3; D remains ambiguous. Trimming cost V 5 bases and J 3 bases, with 9 bases left between them. This CDR3 comprises 13 residues. Germline CDR1 MNHEY, CDR2 SVGAGI.

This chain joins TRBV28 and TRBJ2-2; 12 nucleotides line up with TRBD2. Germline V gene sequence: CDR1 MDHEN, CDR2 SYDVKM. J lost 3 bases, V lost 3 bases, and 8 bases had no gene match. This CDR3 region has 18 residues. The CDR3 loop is CASSLGGLAGLYTGELFF. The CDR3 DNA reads TGTGCCAGCAGTTTGGGGGGACTAGCGGGCCTCTACACCGGGGAGCTGTTTTTT.

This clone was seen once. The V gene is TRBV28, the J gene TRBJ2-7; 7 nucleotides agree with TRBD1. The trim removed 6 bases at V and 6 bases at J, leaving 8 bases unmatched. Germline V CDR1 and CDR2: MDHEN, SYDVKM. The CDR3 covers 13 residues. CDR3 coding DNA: TGTGCCAGCAGGCCCCAGGGGGTTCGCGAGCAGTACTTC. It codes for CASRPQGVREQYF.

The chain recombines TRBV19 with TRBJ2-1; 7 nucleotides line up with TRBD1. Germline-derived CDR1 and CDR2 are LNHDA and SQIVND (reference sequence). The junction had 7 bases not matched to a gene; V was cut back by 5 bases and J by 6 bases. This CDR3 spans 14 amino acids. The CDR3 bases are TGTGCCAGTAGTGCTCGACAGGGCTTCAATGAGCAGTTCTTC. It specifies CASSARQGFNEQFF.

The CDR3 DNA sequence: TGTGCCAGCAGCTTTAGCACAGATACGCAGTATTTT. Its protein is CASSFSTDTQYF. V usage is TRBV7-8 and J usage is TRBJ2-3; D remains ambiguous. The germline CDR1 and CDR2 sequences are SGHVS and FQNEAQ. CDR3 length: 12 amino acids. V lost 3 bases and J 0 bases, leaving 1 base between the germline ends. Full variable domain (outside the CDR3, taken from reference TRBV7-8 and TRBJ2-3): GAGVSQSPRYKVAKRGQDVALRCDPISGHVSLFWYQQALGQGPEFLTYFQNEAQLDKSGLPSDRFFAERPEGSVSTLKIQRTQQEDSAVYLCASSFSTDTQYFGPGTRLTVL.

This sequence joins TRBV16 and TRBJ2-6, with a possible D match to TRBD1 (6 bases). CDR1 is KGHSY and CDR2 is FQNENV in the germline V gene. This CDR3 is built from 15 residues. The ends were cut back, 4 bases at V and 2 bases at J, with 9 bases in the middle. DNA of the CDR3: TGTGCCAGCAGCCTACAGGGTCCTGGGGCCAACGTCCTGACTTTC. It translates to CASSLQGPGANVLTF. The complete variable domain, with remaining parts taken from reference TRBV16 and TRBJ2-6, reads GEEVAQTPKHLVRGEGQKAKLYCAPIKGHSYVFWYQQVLKNEFKFLISFQNENVFDETGMPKERFSAKCLPNSPCSLEIQATKLEDSAVYFCASSLQGPGANVLTFGAGSRLTVL.